The T cell receptor beta chain under discussion was sequenced for a study of blood T cell repertoires in COVID-19. Study-wide context: Acute and convalescent COVID-19 specimens originated in the United States, Italy and Spain. PBMCs, B-cell-depleted T cells, or T cells provided the cDNA or gDNA that made up the material.

As originally analysed: Reference gene primers were amplified, and this amplification served to estimate nucleated cell counts. Assay: immunoSEQ multiplex PCR; the TCRdb copy retains only in-frame clones and omits some. V and J calls plus clone size are reproduced from that table; the DNA served to infer D and trimming. The sample records 110,000 to 150,000 clones, roughly 80% being singletons. The CDR3 is 17 residues long. Germline-derived CDR1 and CDR2 are MNHNS and SASEGT. Trimming cost V 4 bases and J 2 bases; bases outside gene matches: 11. The J gene is TRBJ2-3, the V gene TRBV6-1; 8 bases agree with TRBD2. This receptor was identified in a man aged 45-65 years with active or convalescent COVID-19. The sequenced sample was peripheral blood. CDR3 DNA: TGTGCCAGCAGTGCGGGAAAAGCGGGAGATTACACAGATACGCAGTATTTT. Translated: CASSAGKAGDYTDTQYF.